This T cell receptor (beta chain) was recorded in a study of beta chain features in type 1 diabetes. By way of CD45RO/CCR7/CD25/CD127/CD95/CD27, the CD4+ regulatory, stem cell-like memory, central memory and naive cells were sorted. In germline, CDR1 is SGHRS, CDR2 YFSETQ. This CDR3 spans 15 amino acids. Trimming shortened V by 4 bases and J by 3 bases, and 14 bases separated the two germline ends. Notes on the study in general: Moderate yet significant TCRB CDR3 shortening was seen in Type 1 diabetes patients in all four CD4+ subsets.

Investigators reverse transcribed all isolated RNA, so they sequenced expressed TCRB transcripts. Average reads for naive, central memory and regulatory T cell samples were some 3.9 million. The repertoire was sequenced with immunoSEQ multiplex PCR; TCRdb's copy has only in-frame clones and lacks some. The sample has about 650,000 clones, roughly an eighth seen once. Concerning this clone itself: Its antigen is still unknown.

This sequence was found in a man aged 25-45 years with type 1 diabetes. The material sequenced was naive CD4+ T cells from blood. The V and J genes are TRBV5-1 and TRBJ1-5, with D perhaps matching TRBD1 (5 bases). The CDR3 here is CASSPLGESNQPQHF. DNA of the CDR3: TGCGCCAGCAGCCCGTTAGGGGAGTCCAATCAGCCCCAGCATTTT.